Listed below are T cell receptor beta chains from one sample, sequenced in a study of beta chain features in type 1 diabetes. The assay was immunoSEQ multiplex PCR, and TCRdb's table has in-frame clones only and misses some. The sample has 120,000 or so clones, around a sixth seen once. The sample taken for sequencing was central memory CD4+ T cells from blood. These receptors all come from a man aged 18 to 35 with type 1 diabetes. Each CDR3 is given with its conserved first and last residue. D genes are given only for firm matches. Clone size, where shown, is once, few, many, or a class for clones that have expanded.

abundance	d_gene	len	j_gene	v_gene	CDR3aa	CDR3nt
NA	TRBD1	15	TRBJ2-7	TRBV2	CARGGTGTGRNEQYF	TGTGCCAGAGGGGGGACCGGGACAGGGAGAAACGAGCAGTACTTC
few	NA	14	TRBJ1-6	TRBV30	CVSRRGGGDSPLHF	TGTGTGTCGAGAAGGGGGGGAGGGGATTCACCCCTCCACTTT
NA	NA	13	TRBJ2-5	TRBV7-9	CASSPIGVETQYF	TGTGCCAGCAGCCCTATAGGGGTGGAGACCCAGTACTTC
few	TRBD2	16	TRBJ2-5	TRBV7-9	CASSPSGTSGPPTQYF	TGTGCCAGCAGCCCGTCCGGGACTAGCGGCCCCCCGACCCAGTACTTC
few	NA	13	TRBJ1-2	TRBV11-1	CASSLGGDYGYTF	TGTGCCAGCAGCTTAGGGGGAGACTATGGCTACACCTTC
once	NA	17	TRBJ2-6	TRBV5-6	CASSSGRQSSGANVLTF	TGTGCCAGCAGCTCGGGACGGCAGAGCTCTGGGGCCAACGTCCTGACTTTC
few	NA	15	TRBJ2-1	TRBV6-5	CASSRQLSSYNEQFF	TGTGCCAGCAGCCGGCAATTAAGCTCCTACAATGAGCAGTTCTTC
NA	NA	11	TRBJ1-2	TRBV29-1	CSVGDIYGYTF	TGCAGCGTGGGGGACATTTATGGCTACACCTTC
many	NA	16	TRBJ2-3	TRBV14	CASSFITSFGTDTQYF	TGTGCCAGCAGCTTTATAACTAGCTTCGGCACAGATACGCAGTATTTT
few	TRBD1	14	TRBJ1-2	TRBV6-5	CASSKTDRGHGYTF	TGTGCCAGCAGTAAGACGGACAGGGGACATGGCTACACCTTC
NA	NA	11	TRBJ1-1	TRBV2	CASATRTEAFF	TGTGCCAGCGCGACGCGGACTGAAGCTTTCTTT
few	TRBD1	14	TRBJ2-7	TRBV5-6	CASSFRGQTYEQYF	TGTGCCAGCAGCTTCCGGGGACAGACCTACGAGCAGTACTTC
NA	NA	14	TRBJ2-3	TRBV19	CASSRAGITDTQYF	TGTGCCAGTAGTCGAGCGGGCATCACAGATACGCAGTATTTT
NA	NA	14	TRBJ2-3	TRBV7-2	CASSTSRGSDTQYF	TGTGCCAGCAGCACCTCCCGCGGGTCAGATACGCAGTATTTT
NA	NA	15	TRBJ2-2	TRBV9	CASSGGYRNTGELFF	TGTGCCAGCAGTGGGGGATATCGGAACACCGGGGAGCTGTTTTTT
few	NA	17	TRBJ2-1	TRBV10-1	CASSEQPRATDYNEQFF	TGCGCCAGCAGTGAGCAGCCACGAGCGACCGATTACAATGAGCAGTTCTTC
few	TRBD1	15	TRBJ1-2	TRBV7-9	CASSLPWTGDYGYTF	TGTGCCAGCAGCTTACCCTGGACAGGGGACTATGGCTACACCTTC
many	TRBD2	20	TRBJ2-3	TRBV29-1	CSVEELGLAGGPFGTDTQYF	TGCAGCGTTGAAGAGTTGGGACTAGCGGGAGGGCCGTTCGGCACAGATACGCAGTATTTT
few	NA	10	TRBJ2-5	TRBV2	CASSARSQYF	TGTGCCAGCAGCGCGAGGTCCCAGTACTTC
NA	TRBD2	17	TRBJ2-3	TRBV11-2	CASSPIIERGYTDTQYF	TGTGCCAGCAGCCCTATTATCGAGCGGGGATACACAGATACGCAGTATTTT
NA	TRBD2	15	TRBJ2-1	TRBV9	CASSVGGTSGNEQFF	TGTGCCAGCAGCGTTGGAGGGACTAGCGGCAATGAGCAGTTCTTC
NA	NA	11	TRBJ2-7	TRBV20-1	CSARRGNEQYF	TGCAGTGCTAGAAGAGGAAACGAGCAGTACTTC
few	TRBD1	18	TRBJ1-2	TRBV4-1	CASSQPAKKGRDRGSYTF	TGCGCCAGCAGCCAACCGGCTAAAAAAGGGCGGGACAGGGGCAGCTACACCTTC
NA	NA	14	TRBJ2-7	TRBV4-1	CASSQQLQGTEQYF	TGCGCCAGCAGCCAGCAACTACAGGGAACGGAGCAGTACTTC